The 26 T cell receptor beta chains in this list originate from one sample, sequenced in a study of blood T cells in healthy people across ages. A J-beta primer mix and a sample-barcoded 5' primer were used in a second PCR of about 6 to 12 cycles. TCRdb ran MiXCR on the 5' RACE reads and lists one entry per CDR3 protein. The data hold about 1,000,000 distinct CDR3 sequences, with around 43% observed a single time. Sequencing was performed on blood. These TCRs come from a woman between 55 and 75 years old in good health.

This clonotype was seen a few times. A much larger clone differs from this one at a single base, so this may be a read error. The chain recombines TRBV25-1 with TRBJ1-2; D is unresolved. This CDR3 contains 11 residues. Per the germline V gene, CDR1 is MGHDK and CDR2 is SYGVNS. V gave up 1 base and J gave up 8 bases, with 5 bases separating them. The CDR3 bases are TGTGCCAGCAGTGAATGGAGGGGCTACACCTTC. The encoded protein is CASSEWRGYTF.

The CDR3 spells CASSLGQGPPDTQYF. Written as DNA, the CDR3 is TGTGCCAGCAGCTTGGGGCAGGGTCCCCCTGATACGCAGTATTTT. This chain links TRBV5-8 with TRBJ2-3; D perhaps matches TRBD1 (5 bases). This CDR3 is 15 amino acids long. The ends were cut back, 0 bases at V and 6 bases at J, with 14 bases in the middle. CDR1 SGHTS and CDR2 YDEGEE come from the germline V gene. The variable domain in full, completed from reference TRBV5-8 and TRBJ2-3, reads EAGVTQSPTHLIKTRGQQATLRCSPISGHTSVYWYQQALGLGLQFLLWYDEGEERNRGNFPPRFSGRQFPNYSSELNVNALELEDSALYLCASSLGQGPPDTQYFGPGTRLTVL.

This clonotype was picked up a small number of times. This sequence joins TRBV6-6 and TRBJ2-1; 11 nucleotides agree with TRBD2. V dropped 7 bases and J dropped 5; count of bases not matched to a gene: 4. The CDR3 consists of 14 residues. The V gene's germline CDR1 is MNHNY and CDR2 SVGAGI (reference sequence). The CDR3 sequence is CASKLAGGNNEQFF. Written as DNA, the CDR3 is TGTGCCAGCAAGCTAGCGGGAGGAAACAATGAGCAGTTCTTC.

V gene TRBV6-6 combines with J gene TRBJ2-7; D might be TRBD1 (6 bases). The V end lost 2 bases, the J end lost 4 bases, and 9 bases lay between the germline ends. The CDR3 sequence is 13 residues long. The germline V gene encodes CDR1 MNHNY and CDR2 SVGAGI (reference sequence). CDR3 protein: CASSYRTDYEQYF. In DNA, the CDR3 is TGTGCCAGCAGTTACAGGACAGATTACGAGCAGTACTTC.

The V and J genes are TRBV27 and TRBJ2-1; TRBD2 is a possible D gene (6 bases). V was cut by 4 bases and J by 8 bases, with 18 bases left in between. The CDR3 sequence is 15 residues long. Germline values: CDR1 MNHEY, CDR2 SMNVEV (reference sequence). CDR3 protein: CASSYVGRERDEQFF. The CDR3 nucleotides read TGTGCCAGCAGTTACGTAGGGCGCGAGCGGGATGAGCAGTTCTTC.

The chain recombines TRBV11-2 with TRBJ2-7; no definite D call. The CDR3 is made up of 17 amino acids. Deletions cut 4 bases from V and 6 bases from J, with 25 bases between. CDR1 is SGHAT and CDR2 is FQNNGV in the germline V gene. CDR3 loop: CASSSVALLGSSGEQYF. The DNA of the CDR3 is TGTGCCAGCAGCTCGGTGGCACTCCTTGGGTCGAGTGGCGAGCAGTACTTC.

This clonotype was detected many times. The chain combines TRBV13 with TRBJ1-6; unclear D gene. This CDR3 region has 13 residues. V was pared by 2 bases and J by 10 bases, with 9 bases between. Per the germline V gene, CDR1 is PRHDT and CDR2 is FYEKMQ (reference sequence). CDR3 sequence: CASSLSAGSPLHF. CDR3 in DNA: TGTGCCAGCAGCTTATCGGCGGGGTCACCCCTCCACTTT.

This clonotype was recorded a few times. This rearrangement joins TRBV20-1 to TRBJ2-5; 9 nucleotides align to TRBD2. V shed 3 bases, J shed 4 bases, and the junction held 6 bases outside the gene matches. CDR3 size: 14 residues. The germline V gene has CDR1 DFQATT and CDR2 SNEGSKA (reference sequence). CDR3 DNA sequence: TGCAGTGCTAGGGGTAGCGGGAGACTAGAGACCCAGTACTTC. As protein: CSARGSGRLETQYF.

This sequence joins TRBV29-1 and TRBJ2-7, with TRBD2 identical over 10 bases. The germline CDR1 and CDR2 sequences are SQVTM and ANQGSEA. The V and J ends lost 7 bases and 3 bases, in that order; junction bases with no gene match: 12. The CDR3 runs 15 residues. The CDR3 is CSGESGRVRFYEQYF. CDR3 in DNA: TGCAGCGGGGAGAGCGGGAGGGTTAGGTTCTACGAGCAGTACTTC.

This chain joins TRBV4-2 and TRBJ2-2; D is unresolved. Trimming pared 4 bases from V and 0 bases from J, leaving 12 bases between. There are 16 residues in the CDR3. Germline V gives CDR1 LGHNA, CDR2 YNFKEQ. CDR3 sequence (DNA): TGTGCCAGCAGCCCAATAGGAGCGTCGAACACCGGGGAGCTGTTTTTT. It encodes CASSPIGASNTGELFF.

This chain uses TRBV6-5 with TRBJ1-6; D may be TRBD1 (5 bases). The V gene's germline CDR1 is MNHEY and CDR2 SVGAGI. V gave up 0 bases and J gave up 6 bases, with 15 bases separating them. This CDR3 spans 17 amino acids. The chain's CDR3 is CASSYSSGGTCNSPLHF. DNA of the CDR3: TGTGCCAGCAGTTACTCGAGTGGTGGGACCTGTAATTCACCCCTCCACTTT.

CDR3 DNA: TGTGCCAGCAGTTTAAATCAGGTCTCCTACGAGCAGTACTTC. It encodes CASSLNQVSYEQYF. The rearrangement links TRBV27 to TRBJ2-7; D remains ambiguous. CDR3 length: 14 amino acids. Per germline, CDR1 MNHEY and CDR2 SMNVEV (reference sequence). The germline V and J ends were trimmed by 2 bases and 0 bases, with 8 bases remaining between them.

This chain connects TRBV29-1 to TRBJ1-1, with D perhaps matching TRBD1 (5 bases). CDR3 length: 12 residues. CDR1 is SQVTM and CDR2 is ANQGSEA in the germline V gene. The ends were cut back, 4 bases at V and 4 bases at J, with 10 bases in the middle. CDR3 sequence (DNA): TGCAGCGTTGCAGGGTGGGGCACTGAAGCTTTCTTT. Amino acids: CSVAGWGTEAFF.

This chain uses TRBV29-1 with TRBJ2-7; 8 bases map to TRBD1. V lost 5 bases and J lost 3; bases outside the gene matches: 6. The CDR3 extends over 13 amino acids. Germline V CDR1 and CDR2: SQVTM, ANQGSEA. CDR3: CSVYTDRDYEQYF. In DNA form, the CDR3 reads TGCAGCGTTTATACGGACAGGGACTACGAGCAGTACTTC.

The gene calls are TRBV6-5 and TRBJ2-1, with TRBD1 matching over 10 bases. The length of the CDR3 is 15 residues. Germline V gene sequence: CDR1 MNHEY, CDR2 SVGAGI. The trim removed 6 bases at V and 7 bases at J, leaving 9 bases unmatched. CDR3 residues: CASRPDRGRGNEQFF. In DNA, the CDR3 is TGTGCCAGCAGACCAGACAGGGGGCGCGGGAATGAGCAGTTCTTC.

This chain links TRBV5-1 with TRBJ1-2; TRBD1 matches at 7 bases. Germline-derived CDR1 and CDR2 are SGHRS and YFSETQ. Losses at the gene ends were 4 bases for V and 6 bases for J; bases not matched to a gene: 6. The CDR3 spans 13 residues. The CDR3: CASSVLQGDGYTF. CDR3 nucleotide sequence: TGCGCCAGCAGCGTGCTCCAGGGGGATGGCTACACCTTC.

This clonotype was counted a few times. The chain couples TRBV5-1 to TRBJ2-1; TRBD2 aligns across 8 bases. V shed 3 bases, J shed 8 bases, and the junction held 10 bases outside the gene matches. From germline, CDR1 is SGHRS and CDR2 YFSETQ. The length of the CDR3 is 15 residues. Here the CDR3 reads CASSWEGLVGDEQFF. The DNA for the CDR3 is TGCGCCAGCAGCTGGGAGGGACTAGTGGGAGATGAGCAGTTCTTC.

The V gene is TRBV10-3, the J gene TRBJ2-1; 11 bases agree with TRBD2. This CDR3 contains 14 residues. Germline V gene data show CDR1 as ENHRY and CDR2 as SYGVKD. Losses at the gene ends were 11 bases for V and 5 bases for J; bases not matched to a gene: 8. The CDR3 nucleotides read TGTGCCGTCAAGCCTAGCGGGAGGAACAATGAGCAGTTCTTC. It encodes CAVKPSGRNNEQFF.

J is TRBJ1-5 and V is TRBV20-1; D gene unclear. The CDR3 is 16 amino acids. Germline CDR1 and CDR2: DFQATT and SNEGSKA (reference sequence). V lost 6 bases to trimming and J lost 2 bases, with 20 bases between them. The DNA for the CDR3 is TGCAGTGCCGAAGGACCGGACGGATGGGGCAATCAGCCCCAGCATTTT. This translates into CSAEGPDGWGNQPQHF.

Of note for this clonotype: A much larger clonotype is one base distant, so this may be a read error. This sequence joins TRBV7-9 and TRBJ2-7; no definite D call. The V and J ends lost 6 bases and 3 bases respectively, with 6 bases between them. Per germline, CDR1 SEHNR and CDR2 FQNEAQ (reference sequence). The CDR3 contains 11 residues. The CDR3, as DNA: TGTGCCAGCAGGCAAGACTACGAGCAGTACTTC. It encodes CASRQDYEQYF.

The chain joins TRBV4-1 to TRBJ2-5; D remains ambiguous. This CDR3 contains 18 residues. Between the trimmed V and J ends, which lost 0 bases and 5 bases, there was a span of 22 bases. The germline V gene has CDR1 MGHRA and CDR2 YSYEKL. The CDR3 is CASSQEWWVRQIRETQYF. Written as DNA, the CDR3 is TGCGCCAGCAGCCAAGAGTGGTGGGTAAGACAAATTCGGGAGACCCAGTACTTC.

V and J are TRBV9 and TRBJ2-5; 9 bases are a match to TRBD1. TRBJ2-7 explains the end of the DNA better; the J call may be wrong. This CDR3 spans 21 amino acids. Germline V gives CDR1 SGDLS, CDR2 YYNGEE. CDR3 DNA sequence: TGTGCCAGCAGCGCCTTGCGGTGCGGGACAGGGAAAAACAGTTCGCCCTACGAGCAGTACTTC. The encoded protein is CASSALRCGTGKNSSPYEQYF.

The V gene is TRBV4-1, the J gene TRBJ2-1; TRBD1 is a possible D gene (6 bases). This CDR3 is built from 15 residues. Trimming left V 0 bases short and J 6 bases short, with 12 bases between. Per germline, CDR1 MGHRA and CDR2 YSYEKL. CDR3 amino acids: CASSQDPETGNEQFF. The CDR3, as DNA: TGCGCCAGCAGCCAAGATCCTGAGACAGGCAATGAGCAGTTCTTC.

J is TRBJ1-1 and V is TRBV20-1, with TRBD1 matching 7 bases. Unmatched junction bases numbered 7, after V lost 7 bases and J lost 5 bases. Germline values: CDR1 DFQATT, CDR2 SNEGSKA (reference sequence). The length of the CDR3 is 12 residues. CDR3 residues: CSVPTGRTEAFF. CDR3 bases: TGCAGTGTCCCGACAGGGCGAACTGAAGCTTTCTTT.

This clonotype was seen more than once but under ten times. The CDR3 reads CASSEKGARNIQYF. The CDR3 DNA reads TGCGCCAGCAGTGAGAAGGGGGCGCGGAACATTCAGTACTTC. The V gene is TRBV10-1, the J gene TRBJ2-4; TRBD1 agrees at 7 bases. J gave up 7 bases and V 2 bases, and 5 bases lay outside the gene matches. The CDR3 is 14 amino acids. The germline CDR1 and CDR2 sequences are WNHNN and SYGVQD (reference sequence).

V and J are TRBV29-1 and TRBJ1-2; D uncertain. Trimming cost V 7 bases and J 0 bases, with 12 bases left between them. The CDR3 has 13 residues. The germline CDR1 and CDR2 sequences are SQVTM and ANQGSEA. The CDR3 bases are TGCAGCGCCGATCGAAGCACTAACTATGGCTACACCTTC. This sequence encodes CSADRSTNYGYTF.